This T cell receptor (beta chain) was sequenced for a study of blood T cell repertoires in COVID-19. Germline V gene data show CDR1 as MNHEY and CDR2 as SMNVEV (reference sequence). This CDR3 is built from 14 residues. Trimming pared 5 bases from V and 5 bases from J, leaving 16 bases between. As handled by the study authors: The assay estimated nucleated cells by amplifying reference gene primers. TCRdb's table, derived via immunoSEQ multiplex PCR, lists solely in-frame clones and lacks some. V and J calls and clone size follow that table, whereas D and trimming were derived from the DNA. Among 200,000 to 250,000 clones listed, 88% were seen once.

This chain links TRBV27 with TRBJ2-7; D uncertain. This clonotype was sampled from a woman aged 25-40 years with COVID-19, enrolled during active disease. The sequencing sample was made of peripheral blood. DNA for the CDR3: TGTGCCAGCAGTCGGTCCCATCCACCGCACGAGCAGTACTTC. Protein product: CASSRSHPPHEQYF.